A single sample gave rise to the 12 T cell receptor beta chains below, sequenced in a study of T cell responses to AZD1222 COVID-19 vaccine. Clones were sequenced by immunoSEQ multiplex PCR, and TCRdb holds only the in-frame ones, with some missing. The profile shows 90,000 to 100,000 clones, 87% of them singletons. The sequencing here drew on peripheral blood, taken on day 0 of AZD1222 vaccination. These receptors all come from an adult in good health.

The rearrangement links TRBV4-1 to TRBJ1-2; TRBD1 is a possible D gene (5 bases). V shed 0 bases and J shed 4 bases, with 15 bases lying between them. The CDR3 is 16 amino acids. Per germline, CDR1 MGHRA and CDR2 YSYEKL. The CDR3 coding sequence is TGCGCCAGCAGCCAAGAACTACGACAGAAAGGCTATGGCTACACCTTC. Its protein is CASSQELRQKGYGYTF.

The chain is built from TRBV11-3 and TRBJ2-2; no clear D. This CDR3 is built from 12 residues. CDR1 and CDR2 from the germline V gene are SGHNT and YENEEA. The V end was cut by 0 bases, the J end by 8 bases, with 4 bases between. The CDR3 DNA reads TGTGCCAGCAGCTTAGAAGGGGGGGAGCTGTTTTTT. Protein product: CASSLEGGELFF.

The gene calls are TRBV29-1 and TRBJ2-7, with D perhaps being TRBD1 or TRBD2 (5 bases each). The CDR3 covers 14 residues. Germline V gene lookup returns CDR1 SQVTM and CDR2 ANQGSEA. V was shortened by 2 bases and J by 0 bases, with 11 bases between the two germline ends. CDR3 DNA sequence: TGCAGCGTTGAAAGGGCAGGGAGCTCCTACGAGCAGTACTTC. Residues: CSVERAGSSYEQYF.

This clone was observed a single time. CDR3 DNA sequence: TGTGCCAGCAGCTCGAAGAGAGGTGCAGATACGCAGTATTTT. This codes for CASSSKRGADTQYF. The gene calls are TRBV7-3 and TRBJ2-3; no clear D gene. The CDR3 contains 14 residues. Germline V CDR1 and CDR2: SGHTA, FQGTGA. The ends were cut back, 4 bases at V and 4 bases at J, with 12 bases in the middle.

The rearrangement uses TRBV10-3 and TRBJ1-3; 7 bases fit TRBD1. The length of the CDR3 is 13 residues. J was trimmed by 8 bases and V by 8 bases; bases with no gene match: 9. The germline V gene encodes CDR1 ENHRY and CDR2 SYGVKD. The CDR3 loop is CAIAQGQGDTIYF. The CDR3 DNA follows: TGTGCCATCGCACAGGGCCAGGGGGACACCATATATTTT.

The chain uses TRBV4-2 and TRBJ2-5, with a tentative D call TRBD2 (7 bases). V gave up 3 bases and J gave up 4 bases, with 21 bases separating them. Germline CDR1 reads LGHNA; CDR2 reads YNFKEQ. The CDR3 has 17 residues. The CDR3 loop is CASSQGGGAPEGETQYF. In DNA, the CDR3 is TGTGCCAGCAGCCAGGGAGGGGGAGCCCCTGAGGGAGAGACCCAGTACTTC.

This chain connects TRBV15 to TRBJ2-5, with D possibly TRBD2 on 6 matching bases. Germline CDR1 reads LNHNV; CDR2 reads YYDKDF (reference sequence). Trimming took off 8 bases at V and 5 bases at J, with 12 bases between the two ends. The CDR3 length is 12 residues. The CDR3 DNA reads as TGTGCCACCCGGGGGTCCGGGGAGACCCAGTACTTC. Its translation: CATRGSGETQYF.

The V call is TRBV19, the J call TRBJ2-1; 8 nucleotides match TRBD1. This CDR3 has 15 residues. V lost 5 bases, J lost 4 bases, and 7 bases stayed unmatched. Germline assignment: CDR1 LNHDA and CDR2 SQIVND (reference sequence). CDR3 residues: CASSGDRKIYNEQFF. In DNA, the CDR3 is TGTGCCAGTAGTGGGGACAGGAAGATTTACAATGAGCAGTTCTTC.

The genes are TRBV28 and TRBJ1-2; 8 nucleotides match TRBD1. J was trimmed by 3 bases and V by 5 bases; bases with no gene match: 8. The germline V gene encodes CDR1 MDHEN and CDR2 SYDVKM. The CDR3 runs 15 residues. The CDR3 DNA reads as TGTGCCAGCAGTACCAATAGACAGGGGTACTATGGCTACACCTTC. This translates into CASSTNRQGYYGYTF.

The V gene is TRBV5-1, the J gene TRBJ1-1; the D gene is possibly TRBD1 (6 bases). The V and J ends lost 4 bases and 4 bases respectively, with 20 bases between them. The CDR3 sequence is 16 residues long. The germline V gene encodes CDR1 SGHRS and CDR2 YFSETQ. The CDR3 here is CASSPRSGGRSTEAFF. DNA for the CDR3: TGCGCCAGCAGCCCCAGAAGCGGGGGGCGCAGCACTGAAGCTTTCTTT.

Details on this clone: A junction boundary mismatches the germline segment, possibly from a read error. This sequence joins TRBV5-1 and TRBJ1-5; the match to TRBD1 covers 9 bases. Germline V gives CDR1 SGHRS, CDR2 YFSETQ. The CDR3 sequence is 16 residues long. The CDR3 bases are TGTGCCAGCAGCTTGGGGGGACAGGGTCTCAATCAGCCCCAGCATTTT. Residues: CASSLGGQGLNQPQHF. The complete variable domain, with remaining parts taken from reference TRBV5-1 and TRBJ1-5, reads KAGVTQTPRYLIKTRGQQVTLSCSPISGHRSVSWYQQTPGQGLQFLFEYFSETQRNKGNFPGRFSGRQFSNSRSEMNVSTLELGDSALYLCASSLGGQGLNQPQHFGDGTRLSIL.

The count of this clone is one. This rearrangement joins TRBV7-8 to TRBJ1-2, with D perhaps TRBD1 (5 bases). V lost 5 bases and J 4 bases, leaving 26 bases between the germline ends. This CDR3 is 18 amino acids long. Germline V gene lookup returns CDR1 SGHVS and CDR2 FQNEAQ. CDR3 sequence reads: CASSPGVRTSLSLYGYTF. In DNA form, the CDR3 reads TGTGCCAGCAGCCCCGGGGTTAGGACATCCCTTTCTCTCTATGGCTACACCTTC.